One and the same sample provided the 5 T cell receptor beta chains below, sequenced in a study of vaccination effects on CD4 cells after COVID-19. Antigen-specific CD4+ T cells were first expanded with viral peptide pools by the ViraFEST assay and only then sequenced. Cells that had been cultured for ten to eleven days were the source of isolated CD4+ T cells. Neither prior SARS-CoV-2 infection nor positive nucleocapsid antibodies were present in the vaccine recipients. Which antigens these TCRs recognize remains unknown. Measured with immunoSEQ multiplex PCR; TCRdb has only the in-frame clones, and not every one. The table lists 78,000 or so clones, about four fifths of them singletons, with roughly a tenth in the top ten. Sequencing was performed on CD4+ T cells from PBMCs cultured with SARS-CoV-2 spike peptides, taken before COVID-19 vaccination. These receptors were taken from a human donor who received a COVID-19 vaccine.

The V gene is TRBV10-2, the J gene TRBJ2-7; D possibly corresponds to TRBD1 (6 bases). Trimming removed 6 bases at V and 2 bases at J, with 17 bases between. The CDR3 extends over 15 amino acids. CDR1 and CDR2 (germline): WSHSY, SAAADI. For the CDR3, the DNA is TGCGCCAGCAGAGAGACAGGCGTAGCAGCCTACGAGCAGTACGTC. Amino acid sequence: CASRETGVAAYEQYV.

This clone was seen a handful of times. CDR3 loop: CASSQMAGVRAFF. The CDR3 DNA is TGCGCCAGCAGCCAAATGGCGGGGGTTCGAGCTTTCTTT. The chain recombines TRBV4-3 with TRBJ1-1; weak D call: TRBD1 (5 bases). This CDR3 comprises 13 residues. The germline V and J ends were trimmed by 2 bases and 10 bases, with 14 bases remaining between them. Looked up from germline, CDR1 is LGHNA and CDR2 is YSLEER.

The V gene is TRBV2, the J gene TRBJ1-2; 7 bases are shared with TRBD1. Per the germline V gene, CDR1 is SNHLY and CDR2 is FYNNEI. The CDR3 is 14 amino acids. V lost 5 bases and J lost 3; bases outside the gene matches: 6. CDR3 DNA sequence: TGTGCCAGCAGTTACACAGGGGTTGACTATGGCTACACCTTC. Amino acid sequence: CASSYTGVDYGYTF.

The rearrangement joins TRBV27 to TRBJ2-3, with D unresolved. The CDR3 consists of 14 residues. Germline V gives CDR1 MNHEY, CDR2 SMNVEV (reference sequence). Between the trimmed V and J ends, which lost 7 bases and 0 bases, there was a span of 11 bases. The CDR3 nucleotides read TGTGCCAGCATCAGTCGGCAAAGCACAGATACGCAGTATTTT. Translating it yields CASISRQSTDTQYF.

This chain connects TRBV6-5 to TRBJ2-3; 7 nucleotides line up with TRBD2. There are 15 residues in the CDR3. CDR1 MNHEY and CDR2 SVGAGI come from the germline V gene. J lost 2 bases, V lost 6 bases, and 8 bases had no gene match. The CDR3 reads CASRATAGVTDTQYF. CDR3 bases: TGTGCCAGCAGAGCTACGGCGGGGGTCACAGATACGCAGTATTTT.